Given below is one TCR beta chain in context. The CDR3 runs to 15 residues. V lost 2 bases and J lost 6, with 16 bases in between. Germline loops: CDR1 MNHEY, CDR2 SMNVEV (reference sequence). The data belong to a study of blood T cell repertoires in COVID-19. Whole-study context: In each case, the material was cDNA or gDNA derived from T cells, B-cell-depleted T cells, or PBMCs.

Libraries were prepared by immunoSEQ multiplex PCR; TCRdb keeps only in-frame clonotypes and omits some of them. The sample lists roughly 200,000 clones, around 88% occurring once. This rearrangement joins TRBV27 to TRBJ1-2; tentatively, D is TRBD1 (5 bases). The sequence was obtained from a man aged 18 to 35 with active or convalescent COVID-19. Specimen: peripheral blood. The CDR3 nucleotides are TGTGCCAGCAGTTTAAGGGAAGGGGCCAGGGATGGCTACACCTTC. Translation gives CASSLREGARDGYTF.